This TCR beta chain was recovered during a study of blood T cell repertoires in COVID-19. Background on the study: Spain, Italy and the United States supplied samples that represented acute and convalescent COVID-19.

As originally analysed: Researchers report that nucleated cell counts were estimated from reference gene primer amplification. Sequencing used immunoSEQ multiplex PCR; TCRdb keeps in-frame clones, though not all of them. V and J calls and clone size are copied from that table; D and trimming were computed from the DNA. The sample records some 150,000 clones, 60% to 85% being singletons. This receptor was taken from a man aged 80 or over with acute or convalescent COVID-19. The sample comprised peripheral blood.

CDR3 in DNA: TGTGCCAGCAGCTTAACGGGGGGTACCTATGGCTACACCTTC. It is translated as CASSLTGGTYGYTF. J is TRBJ1-2 and V is TRBV11-3; D might be TRBD1 (5 bases). Germline V CDR1 and CDR2: SGHNT, YENEEA. V was cut by 2 bases and J by 4 bases, with 11 bases left in between. The CDR3 extends over 14 amino acids. Together with reference TRBV11-3 and TRBJ1-2, the CDR3 gives the full variable domain: EAGVVQSPRYKIIEKKQPVAFWCNPISGHNTLYWYLQNLGQGPELLIRYENEEAVDDSQLPKDRFSAERLKGVDSTLKIQPAELGDSAVYLCASSLTGGTYGYTFGSGTRLTVV.